The clone carrying this TCR beta chain was recorded a few times. The target antigen is unknown. The entry originates in a study of T cells after yellow fever vaccination. Study observations and caveats: In post-booster samples, most primary-vaccination clones reappeared (just under 97% CD4, over 70% CD8).

TCRdb processed the 5' RACE reads anew with MiXCR; each CDR3 protein has one entry. The table has approximately 300,000 distinct CDR3 sequences, approximately 11% seen once. Per germline, CDR1 MNHNS and CDR2 SASEGT. The CDR3 contains 13 residues. The germline V and J ends were trimmed by 2 bases and 5 bases, with 7 bases remaining between them. The sample consisted of CD4+ T cells sorted from PBMCs, taken 45 days after the yellow fever booster vaccination. This chain uses TRBV6-1 with TRBJ1-5; D not resolved. The clonotype originates from a young man who received the YFV17D yellow fever vaccine. CDR3 region: CASSEKTHQPQHF. DNA for the CDR3: TGTGCCAGCAGTGAAAAAACCCATCAGCCCCAGCATTTT.